The source of this T cell receptor beta chain is a study of blood T cell repertoires in COVID-19. Study background: COVID-19 samples collected from the United States, Italy and Spain covered acute and convalescent phases.

In the source study's methods: For nucleated cells, counts were estimated from reference gene primer amplification. Generated by immunoSEQ multiplex PCR, the TCRdb table keeps only in-frame clones and is missing some. V, J and clone size derive from that table, while D and trimming were established from the DNA sequence. The repertoire includes tens of thousands of clones, just over 85% of them detected once, and 12% to 15% sits in the top ten. J gave up 4 bases and V 5 bases, and 6 bases lay outside the gene matches. Germline V gene sequence: CDR1 SNHLY, CDR2 FYNNEI. The CDR3 length is 15 residues. The sequenced sample was peripheral blood. This sequence originates from a man between 65 and 85 years old with acute or convalescent COVID-19. V gene TRBV2 combines with J gene TRBJ1-4; 8 positions agree with TRBD1. This CDR3 is CASSSPGQGNEKLFF. In DNA, the CDR3 is TGTGCCAGCAGTTCGCCCGGACAGGGTAATGAAAAACTGTTTTTT.